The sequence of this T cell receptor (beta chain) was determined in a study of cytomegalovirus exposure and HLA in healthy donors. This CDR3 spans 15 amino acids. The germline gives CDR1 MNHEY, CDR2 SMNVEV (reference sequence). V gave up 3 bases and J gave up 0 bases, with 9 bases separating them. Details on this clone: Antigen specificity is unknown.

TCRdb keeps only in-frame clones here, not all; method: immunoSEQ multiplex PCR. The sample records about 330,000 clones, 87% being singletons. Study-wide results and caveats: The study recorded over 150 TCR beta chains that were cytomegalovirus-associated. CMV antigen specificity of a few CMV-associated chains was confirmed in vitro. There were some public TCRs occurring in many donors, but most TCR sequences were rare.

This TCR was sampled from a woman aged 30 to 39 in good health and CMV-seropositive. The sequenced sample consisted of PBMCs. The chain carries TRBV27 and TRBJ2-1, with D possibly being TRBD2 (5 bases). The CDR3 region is CASSLAGYSYNEQFF. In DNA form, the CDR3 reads TGTGCCAGCAGTTTGGCGGGTTACTCCTACAATGAGCAGTTCTTC.